The 31 T cell receptor beta chains below were found in one sample sequenced in a study of control samples from healthy donors and cancer patients. Only in-frame clones appear in the TCRdb table, and some are missing; sequencing was by immunoSEQ multiplex PCR. Among around 110,000 clones listed, 85% to 90% were seen once. The source material was PBMCs. These receptors all come from a woman aged 50 to 60 with colorectal cancer.

The chain joins TRBV11-2 to TRBJ2-6; 7 bases fit TRBD1. The CDR3 sequence is 18 residues long. CDR1 and CDR2 (germline): SGHAT, FQNNGV. J was trimmed by 1 base and V by 2 bases; bases with no gene match: 8. CDR3 sequence: CASSLTGAALSGANVLTF. CDR3 nucleotides: TGTGCCAGCAGCTTAACAGGGGCCGCCCTATCTGGGGCCAACGTCCTGACTTTC.

This chain links TRBV9 with TRBJ1-1; 10 bases match TRBD1. Germline V CDR1 and CDR2: SGDLS, YYNGEE. The CDR3 totals 16 residues. V shed 3 bases, J shed 2 bases, and the junction held 7 bases outside the gene matches. CDR3 sequence reads: CASSGGQGKGNTEAFF. The CDR3 DNA follows: TGTGCCAGCAGCGGGGGACAGGGGAAGGGAAACACTGAAGCTTTCTTT. The full variable domain, with the rest looked up from reference TRBV9 and TRBJ1-1, is DSGVTQTPKHLITATGQRVTLRCSPRSGDLSVYWYQQSLDQGLQFLIQYYNGEERAKGNILERFSAQQFPDLHSELNLSSLELGDSALYFCASSGGQGKGNTEAFFGQGTRLTVV.

The rearrangement uses TRBV25-1 and TRBJ2-7; TRBD2 aligns across 7 bases. The CDR3 consists of 12 residues. Germline loops: CDR1 MGHDK, CDR2 SYGVNS. After removal of 7 bases from V and 9 bases from J, the junction contained 9 bases not matched to a gene. CDR3 sequence: CASNAGTKRQYF. The CDR3, as DNA: TGTGCCAGCAATGCAGGGACTAAGCGGCAGTACTTC.

The genes are TRBV28 and TRBJ2-6; no reliable D call. The germline V and J ends were trimmed by 4 bases and 4 bases, with 8 bases remaining between them. This CDR3 region has 14 residues. Germline V gene lookup returns CDR1 MDHEN and CDR2 SYDVKM. CDR3 DNA sequence: TGTGCCAGCAGTTCTCCGACGGGGGCCAACGTCCTGACTTTC. It specifies CASSSPTGANVLTF.

The J gene is TRBJ2-3, the V gene TRBV6-5; D is perhaps TRBD2 (5 bases). The V end was cut by 6 bases, the J end by 2 bases, with 12 bases between. This CDR3 is built from 14 residues. CDR1 and CDR2 (germline): MNHEY, SVGAGI. CDR3 amino acids: CASRLSGSTDTQYF. The CDR3 DNA is TGTGCCAGCAGACTATCGGGGTCCACAGATACGCAGTATTTT.

The chain combines TRBV7-3 with TRBJ2-5; D perhaps matches TRBD2 (7 bases). Trimming pared 2 bases from V and 5 bases from J, leaving 18 bases between. Per the germline V gene, CDR1 is SGHTA and CDR2 is FQGTGA. This CDR3 is built from 16 residues. The CDR3, as DNA: TGTGCCAGCAGCTTAGGGGCTACGGGGGGCCTTGAGACCCAGTACTTC. Translated, it gives CASSLGATGGLETQYF.

The rearrangement joins TRBV2 to TRBJ2-7; 8 nucleotides align to TRBD1. Losses at the gene ends were 8 bases for V and 5 bases for J; bases not matched to a gene: 5. Germline V gives CDR1 SNHLY, CDR2 FYNNEI. The CDR3 is 12 residues long. The CDR3 loop reads CASQVQGDEQYF. For the CDR3, the DNA is TGTGCCAGCCAAGTACAGGGGGACGAGCAGTACTTC.

V gene TRBV11-2 combines with J gene TRBJ2-7; D call uncertain. With 4 bases removed from V and 7 bases from J, the gap between germline ends came to 8 bases. This CDR3 is built from 11 residues. Germline assignment: CDR1 SGHAT and CDR2 FQNNGV. In nucleotides, the CDR3 is TGTGCCAGCAGCTGGGCTAGGGAGCAGTACTTC. Amino acids: CASSWAREQYF.

V is TRBV2 and J is TRBJ1-5; TRBD1 matches at 7 bases. With V trimmed by 4 bases and J by 4 bases, 7 bases remained unmatched. This CDR3 spans 15 amino acids. CDR1 is SNHLY, CDR2 FYNNEI, per germline. CDR3 region: CASSGHQGGNQPQHF. CDR3 coding DNA: TGTGCCAGCAGTGGACACCAGGGGGGGAATCAGCCCCAGCATTTT. The entire variable domain, with the rest obtained from reference TRBV2 and TRBJ1-5, is as follows: EPEVTQTPSHQVTQMGQEVILRCVPISNHLYFYWYRQILGQKVEFLVSFYNNEISEKSEIFDDQFSVERPDGSNFTLKIRSTKLEDSAMYFCASSGHQGGNQPQHFGDGTRLSIL.

The V and J genes are TRBV18 and TRBJ1-5, with a tentative D call TRBD1 (5 bases). The CDR3 extends over 16 amino acids. Germline CDR1 and CDR2: KGHSH and LQKENI. V was trimmed by 6 bases and J by 0 bases, leaving 15 bases between them. CDR3 DNA: TGTGCCAGCTCGCCGTTTGCAAGGGGTAGCAATCAGCCCCAGCATTTT. Its translation: CASSPFARGSNQPQHF.

V usage is TRBV2 and J usage is TRBJ1-1; D is uncertain. In germline, CDR1 is SNHLY, CDR2 FYNNEI. Between the trimmed V and J ends, which lost 3 bases and 0 bases, there was a span of 8 bases. The CDR3 is 14 amino acids. CDR3 DNA: TGTGCCAGCAGTGAGTCAGTCGTGAACACTGAAGCTTTCTTT. Amino acids: CASSESVVNTEAFF.

CDR3 coding DNA: TGTGCCAGCAGCCCTTATGGGCGCGAGCAGTACTTC. Its translation is CASSPYGREQYF. The chain has TRBV7-2 and TRBJ2-7, with D unclear. The CDR3 has 12 residues. CDR1 SGHTA and CDR2 FQGNSA come from the germline V gene. Trimming cost V 5 bases and J 6 bases, with 11 bases left between them. Combining the CDR3 with reference TRBV7-2 and TRBJ2-7 gives the whole variable domain GAGVSQSPSNKVTEKGKDVELRCDPISGHTALYWYRQSLGQGLEFLIYFQGNSAPDKSGLPSDRFSAERTGGSVSTLTIQRTQQEDSAVYLCASSPYGREQYFGPGTRLTVT.

This clone appeared once. CDR3 sequence: CASSVNALADTQYF. In DNA, the CDR3 is TGCGCCAGCAGTGTGAACGCTTTGGCAGATACGCAGTATTTT. The V and J genes are TRBV10-2 and TRBJ2-3; D remains unclear. Trimming took 4 bases from V and 4 from J, leaving 12 bases between them. The length of the CDR3 is 14 residues. Germline lookup yields CDR1 WSHSY and CDR2 SAAADI.

This clone was recorded only once. The V call is TRBV5-1, the J call TRBJ2-3, with a weak D call TRBD1 (5 bases). The CDR3 is 14 residues long. CDR1 and CDR2 from the germline V gene are SGHRS and YFSETQ. V was trimmed by 2 bases and J by 6 bases, leaving 13 bases between them. The DNA of the CDR3 is TGCGCCAGCAGCTTCGATGGGGCATCTGATACGCAGTATTTT. Its protein product is CASSFDGASDTQYF.

The genes are TRBV7-9 and TRBJ2-1, with TRBD2 matching 7 bases. Trimming cost V 1 base and J 13 bases; bases outside gene matches: 13. The CDR3 consists of 15 residues. CDR1 and CDR2 (germline): SEHNR, FQNEAQ (reference sequence). CDR3 in amino acids: CASSLGLAATKTQFF. The DNA for the CDR3 is TGTGCCAGCAGCTTAGGGCTAGCGGCGACCAAAACACAGTTCTTC.

A word on this clone: The same CDR3 also results from other DNA sequences found in this sample. The CDR3 loop reads CASSLGGGNQPQHF. DNA for the CDR3: TGTGCCAGCAGCTTAGGTGGTGGAAATCAGCCCCAGCATTTT. V gene TRBV7-9 combines with J gene TRBJ1-5; D remains unclear. In germline, CDR1 is SEHNR, CDR2 FQNEAQ (reference sequence). V lost 1 base and J lost 4, with 8 bases in between. The CDR3 is 14 amino acids.

In its sample, this clone was seen a few times. This rearrangement joins TRBV13 to TRBJ2-7; possibly TRBD2 for D (6 bases). Germline loops: CDR1 PRHDT, CDR2 FYEKMQ (reference sequence). V lost 4 bases to trimming and J lost 2 bases, with 15 bases between them. There are 15 residues in the CDR3. Here the CDR3 DNA reads TGTGCCAGCAGCTCCTCTTTTCCGGGGGCCTACGAGCAGTACTTC. Its translation: CASSSSFPGAYEQYF.

The V and J genes are TRBV18 and TRBJ1-1; possible D gene TRBD1, 6 bases. V was trimmed by 2 bases and J by 2 bases, leaving 12 bases between them. The CDR3 runs to 15 residues. Per the germline V gene, CDR1 is KGHSH and CDR2 is LQKENI. The CDR3 here is CASSPTRDINTEAFF. In DNA form, the CDR3 reads TGTGCCAGCTCACCAACTCGGGACATAAACACTGAAGCTTTCTTT.

The V call is TRBV19, the J call TRBJ2-7; tentative D call: TRBD1 (6 bases). V lost 5 bases and J lost 2, with 16 bases in between. The V gene's germline CDR1 is LNHDA and CDR2 SQIVND (reference sequence). The CDR3 spans 15 residues. CDR3 sequence reads: CASSPSARGAYEQYF. The DNA of the CDR3 is TGTGCCAGTAGTCCATCGGCCAGGGGAGCCTACGAGCAGTACTTC.

V and J are TRBV15 and TRBJ2-7, with 10 bases that match TRBD2. The CDR3 is made up of 20 amino acids. Germline lookup yields CDR1 LNHNV and CDR2 YYDKDF (reference sequence). With V trimmed by 0 bases and J by 1 base, 15 bases remained unmatched. CDR3 sequence (DNA): TGTGCCACCAGCAGAGATTGGGGAGAAGAGACTAGCGGGCCATCCTACGAGCAGTACTTC. Its translation is CATSRDWGEETSGPSYEQYF.

CDR3 DNA sequence: TGTGCCAGCACGGGCGGCGCCGGGGAGCTGTTTTTT. This gives the protein CASTGGAGELFF. V and J are TRBV12-3 or TRBV12-4 and TRBJ2-2; D unresolved. The CDR3 consists of 12 residues. The V end lost 7 bases, the J end lost 6 bases, and 9 bases lay between the germline ends.

Only one count was recorded for this clone. This chain's CDR3 is CASSPIMATVTQGETQYF. Written as DNA, the CDR3 is TGTGCCAGCAGTCCTATTATGGCGACAGTAACCCAAGGGGAGACCCAGTACTTC. V gene TRBV28 combines with J gene TRBJ2-5, with D possibly TRBD1 on 5 matching bases. The ends were cut back, 5 bases at V and 5 bases at J, with 27 bases in the middle. Germline loops: CDR1 MDHEN, CDR2 SYDVKM. The CDR3 runs 18 residues.

This chain links TRBV5-4 with TRBJ2-2; 10 bases match TRBD1. With 7 bases clipped from V and 5 bases from J, the junction kept 11 bases outside the gene matches. The CDR3 is 16 residues long. CDR1 and CDR2 (germline): SGHNT, YYREEE (reference sequence). The CDR3 bases are TGTGCCAGCGCACCCCGGGACAGGGGCACAACCGGGGAGCTGTTTTTT. Protein sequence: CASAPRDRGTTGELFF. Complete variable domain (other parts from reference TRBV5-4 and TRBJ2-2): ETGVTQSPTHLIKTRGQQVTLRCSSQSGHNTVSWYQQALGQGPQFIFQYYREEENGRGNFPPRFSGLQFPNYSSELNVNALELDDSALYLCASAPRDRGTTGELFFGEGSRLTVL.

The chain couples TRBV5-5 to TRBJ1-2; weak D call: TRBD1 (5 bases). CDR3 length: 13 residues. Germline V CDR1 and CDR2: SGHKS, YYEKEE (reference sequence). V lost 5 bases and J lost 4, with 12 bases in between. The CDR3 sequence is CASSLSGVYGYTF. Here the CDR3 DNA reads TGTGCCAGCAGTTTGTCGGGGGTCTATGGCTACACCTTC.

The chain joins TRBV19 to TRBJ1-4, with 7 nucleotides matching TRBD1. Looked up from germline, CDR1 is LNHDA and CDR2 is SQIVND (reference sequence). The ends lost 8 bases at V and 2 bases at J; junction bases unmatched: 2. This CDR3 comprises 13 residues. The CDR3 DNA follows: TGTGCCAGTGTGGGACAGACTAATGAAAAACTGTTTTTT. It specifies CASVGQTNEKLFF.

The gene calls are TRBV3-1 (or the pseudogene TRBV3-2) and TRBJ2-3; D might be TRBD2 (5 bases). Germline V gene data show CDR1 as LGHDT and CDR2 as YNNKEL (reference sequence). There are 16 residues in the CDR3. Trimming pared 4 bases from V and 0 bases from J, leaving 14 bases between. CDR3: CASSPRTATSTDTQYF. Written as DNA, the CDR3 is TGTGCCAGCAGCCCGAGGACTGCTACTAGCACAGATACGCAGTATTTT.

The V call is TRBV19, the J call TRBJ1-5; D uncertain. The germline V gene encodes CDR1 LNHDA and CDR2 SQIVND (reference sequence). The CDR3 loop spans 15 amino acids. Between the trimmed V and J ends, which lost 1 base and 3 bases, there was a span of 10 bases. CDR3 DNA: TGTGCCAGTAGTATAGGGGCGTCAATCAATCAGCCCCAGCATTTT. Encoded protein: CASSIGASINQPQHF.

The V gene is TRBV18, the J gene TRBJ1-1, with no clear D. The length of the CDR3 is 13 residues. The germline CDR1 and CDR2 sequences are KGHSH and LQKENI. V shed 5 bases and J shed 1 base, with 8 bases lying between them. The CDR3 loop reads CASSSAQNTEAFF. CDR3 nucleotides: TGTGCCAGCTCATCAGCACAGAACACTGAAGCTTTCTTT.

The chain couples TRBV2 to TRBJ2-1, with 10 bases lining up with TRBD2. Germline-derived CDR1 and CDR2 are SNHLY and FYNNEI. CDR3 length: 15 residues. J gave up 6 bases and V 4 bases, and 6 bases lay outside the gene matches. CDR3 in DNA: TGTGCCAGCAGTGTAGCGGGAGGCTTATCCAATGAGCAGTTCTTC. It yields the protein CASSVAGGLSNEQFF. Drawing the rest from reference TRBV2 and TRBJ2-1, the complete variable domain is EPEVTQTPSHQVTQMGQEVILRCVPISNHLYFYWYRQILGQKVEFLVSFYNNEISEKSEIFDDQFSVERPDGSNFTLKIRSTKLEDSAMYFCASSVAGGLSNEQFFGPGTRLTVL.

This chain connects TRBV7-3 to TRBJ1-4; D is possibly TRBD1 (6 bases). The CDR3 has 16 residues. CDR1 and CDR2 from the germline V gene are SGHTA and FQGTGA. V was cut by 5 bases and J by 2 bases, with 15 bases left in between. The CDR3 sequence: CASSPTSGATNEKLFF. CDR3 sequence (DNA): TGTGCCAGCAGCCCAACCTCGGGGGCTACTAATGAAAAACTGTTTTTT.

The chain joins TRBV11-1 to TRBJ2-5; possible D gene TRBD1, 5 bases. The CDR3 is made up of 13 amino acids. Germline V gives CDR1 SGHAT, CDR2 FQDESV (reference sequence). V was clipped by 2 bases and J by 5 bases, with 9 bases between them. DNA for the CDR3: TGTGCCAGCAGCTTATACAGGACGGAGACCCAGTACTTC. This translates into CASSLYRTETQYF.